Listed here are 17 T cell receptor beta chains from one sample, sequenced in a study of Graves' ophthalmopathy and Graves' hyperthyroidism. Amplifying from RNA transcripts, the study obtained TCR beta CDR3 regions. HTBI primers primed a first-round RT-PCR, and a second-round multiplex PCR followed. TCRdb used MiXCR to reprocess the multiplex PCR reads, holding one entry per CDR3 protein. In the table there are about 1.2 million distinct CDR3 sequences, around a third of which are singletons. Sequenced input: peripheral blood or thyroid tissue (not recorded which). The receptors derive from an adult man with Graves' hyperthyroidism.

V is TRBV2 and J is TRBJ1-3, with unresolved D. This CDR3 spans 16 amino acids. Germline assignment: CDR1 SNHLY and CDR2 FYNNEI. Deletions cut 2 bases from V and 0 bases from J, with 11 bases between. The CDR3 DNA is TGTGCCAGCAGTGAACGGGGAACGAGCTCTGGAAACACCATATATTTT. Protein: CASSERGTSSGNTIYF.

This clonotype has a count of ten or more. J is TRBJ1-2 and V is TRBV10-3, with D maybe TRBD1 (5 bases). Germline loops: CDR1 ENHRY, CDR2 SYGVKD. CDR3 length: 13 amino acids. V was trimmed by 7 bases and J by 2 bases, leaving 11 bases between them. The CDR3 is CAIMPGTNYGYTF. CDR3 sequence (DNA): TGTGCCATCATGCCCGGGACGAACTATGGCTACACCTTC.

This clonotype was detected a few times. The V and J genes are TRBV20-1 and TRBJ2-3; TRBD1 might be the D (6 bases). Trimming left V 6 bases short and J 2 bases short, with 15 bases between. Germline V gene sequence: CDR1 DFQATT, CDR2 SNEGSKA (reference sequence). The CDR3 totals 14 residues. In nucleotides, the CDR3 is TGCAGTGCGGCCGGGACAAAAGACACAGATACGCAGTATTTT. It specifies CSAAGTKDTDTQYF.

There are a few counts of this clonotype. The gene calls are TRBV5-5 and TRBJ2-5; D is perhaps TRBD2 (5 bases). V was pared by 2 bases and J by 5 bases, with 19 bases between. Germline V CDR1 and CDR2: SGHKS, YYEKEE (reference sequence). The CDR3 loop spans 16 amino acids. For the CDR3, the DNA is TGTGCCAGCAGCTTCCGGGGTATTGGTTCGGGCGAGACCCAGTACTTC. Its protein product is CASSFRGIGSGETQYF. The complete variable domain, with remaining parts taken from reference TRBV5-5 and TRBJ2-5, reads DAGVTQSPTHLIKTRGQQVTLRCSPISGHKSVSWYQQVLGQGPQFIFQYYEKEERGRGNFPDRFSARQFPNYSSELNVNALLLGDSALYLCASSFRGIGSGETQYFGPGTRLLVL.

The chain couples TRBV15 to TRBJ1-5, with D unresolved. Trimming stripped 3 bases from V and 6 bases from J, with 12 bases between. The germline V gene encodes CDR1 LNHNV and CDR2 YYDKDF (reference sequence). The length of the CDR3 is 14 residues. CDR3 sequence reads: CATSRFSRAQPQHF. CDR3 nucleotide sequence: TGTGCCACCAGCAGGTTTTCGAGGGCTCAGCCCCAGCATTTT.

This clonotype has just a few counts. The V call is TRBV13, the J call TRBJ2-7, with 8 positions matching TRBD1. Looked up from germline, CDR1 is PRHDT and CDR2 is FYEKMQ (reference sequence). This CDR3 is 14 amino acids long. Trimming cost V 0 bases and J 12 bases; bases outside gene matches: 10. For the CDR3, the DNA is TGTGCCAGCAGCTTAGGCCCGCTGACAGGGGATTGGTACTTC. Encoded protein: CASSLGPLTGDWYF. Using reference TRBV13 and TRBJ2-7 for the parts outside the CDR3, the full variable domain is AAGVIQSPRHLIKEKRETATLKCYPIPRHDTVYWYQQGPGQDPQFLISFYEKMQSDKGSIPDRFSAQQFSDYHSELNMSSLELGDSALYFCASSLGPLTGDWYFGPGTRLTVT.

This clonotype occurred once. The chain's CDR3 is CASSPRWLVGTIYF. In DNA, the CDR3 is TGTGCCAGCAGCCCGCGGTGGCTCGTAGGCACCATATATTTT. The chain is built from TRBV7-2 and TRBJ1-3, with unresolved D. Trimming removed 5 bases at V and 9 bases at J, with 17 bases between. The CDR3 is 14 residues long. Per germline, CDR1 SGHTA and CDR2 FQGNSA.

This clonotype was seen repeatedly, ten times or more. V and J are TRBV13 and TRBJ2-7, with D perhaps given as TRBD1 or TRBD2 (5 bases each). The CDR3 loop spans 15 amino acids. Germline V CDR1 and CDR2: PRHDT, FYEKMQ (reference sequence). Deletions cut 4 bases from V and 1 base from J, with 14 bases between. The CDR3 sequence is CASSSRDGRSYEQYF. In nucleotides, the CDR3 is TGTGCCAGCAGCTCCAGGGACGGCCGATCCTACGAGCAGTACTTC.

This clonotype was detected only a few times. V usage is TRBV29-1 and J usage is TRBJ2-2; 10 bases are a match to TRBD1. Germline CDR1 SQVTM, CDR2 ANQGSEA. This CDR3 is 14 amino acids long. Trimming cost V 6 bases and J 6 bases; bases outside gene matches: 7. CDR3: CSVRQGAEAGELFF. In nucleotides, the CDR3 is TGCAGCGTAAGACAGGGGGCCGAGGCCGGGGAGCTGTTTTTT.

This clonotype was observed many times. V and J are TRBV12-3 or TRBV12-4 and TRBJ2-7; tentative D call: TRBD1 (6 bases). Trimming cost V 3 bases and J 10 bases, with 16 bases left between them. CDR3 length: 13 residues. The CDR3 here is CASSFDGRGFQYF. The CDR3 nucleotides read TGTGCCAGCAGTTTCGACGGCAGGGGATTCCAGTACTTC.

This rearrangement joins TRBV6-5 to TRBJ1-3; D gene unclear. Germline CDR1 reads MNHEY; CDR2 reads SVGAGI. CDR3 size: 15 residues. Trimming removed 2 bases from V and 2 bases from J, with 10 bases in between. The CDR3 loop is CASSYGSQTGNTIYF. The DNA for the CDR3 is TGTGCCAGCAGTTACGGCAGTCAAACTGGAAACACCATATATTTT.

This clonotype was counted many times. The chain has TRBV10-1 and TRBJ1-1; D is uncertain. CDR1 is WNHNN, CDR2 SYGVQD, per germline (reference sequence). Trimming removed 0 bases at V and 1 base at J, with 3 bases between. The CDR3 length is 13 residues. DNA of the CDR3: TGCGCCAGCAGTGAGTCCGGGAACACTGAAGCTTTCTTT. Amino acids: CASSESGNTEAFF.

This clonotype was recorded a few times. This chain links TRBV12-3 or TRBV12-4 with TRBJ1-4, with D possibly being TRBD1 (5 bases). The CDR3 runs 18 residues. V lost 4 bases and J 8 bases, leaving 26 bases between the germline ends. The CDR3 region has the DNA TGTGCCAGCAGTTCCCATGGTCGGACGGCAACCAGGGTAGAAAAACTGTTTTTT. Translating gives CASSSHGRTATRVEKLFF.

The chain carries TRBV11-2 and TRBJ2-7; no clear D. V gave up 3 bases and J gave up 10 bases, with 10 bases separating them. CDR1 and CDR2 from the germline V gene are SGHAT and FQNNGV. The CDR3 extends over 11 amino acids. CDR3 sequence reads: CASSLLGRQYF. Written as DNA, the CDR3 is TGTGCCAGCAGCTTGTTGGGTCGCCAGTACTTC.

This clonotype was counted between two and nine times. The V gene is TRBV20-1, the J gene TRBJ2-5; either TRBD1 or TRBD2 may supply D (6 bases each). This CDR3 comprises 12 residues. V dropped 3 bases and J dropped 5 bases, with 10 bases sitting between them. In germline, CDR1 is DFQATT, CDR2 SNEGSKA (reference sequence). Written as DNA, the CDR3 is TGCAGTGCTAGGATAGGGGGGGAGACCCAGTACTTC. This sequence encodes CSARIGGETQYF.

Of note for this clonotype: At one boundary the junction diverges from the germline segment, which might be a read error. The CDR3 DNA sequence: TGTGCCAGCAGTTACGCCCATGGACAGGGGAGCAATCAGCCCCAGCATTTT. It is translated as CASSYAHGQGSNQPQHF. This rearrangement joins TRBV10-2 to TRBJ1-5; 9 bases match TRBD1. The CDR3 consists of 17 residues. In germline, CDR1 is WSHSY, CDR2 SAAADI.

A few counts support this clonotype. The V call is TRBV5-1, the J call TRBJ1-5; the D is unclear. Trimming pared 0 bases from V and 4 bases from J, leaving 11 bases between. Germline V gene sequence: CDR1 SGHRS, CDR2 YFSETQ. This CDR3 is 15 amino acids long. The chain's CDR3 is CASSLAGLENQPQHF. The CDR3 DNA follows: TGCGCCAGCAGCTTGGCCGGGTTGGAAAATCAGCCCCAGCATTTT.